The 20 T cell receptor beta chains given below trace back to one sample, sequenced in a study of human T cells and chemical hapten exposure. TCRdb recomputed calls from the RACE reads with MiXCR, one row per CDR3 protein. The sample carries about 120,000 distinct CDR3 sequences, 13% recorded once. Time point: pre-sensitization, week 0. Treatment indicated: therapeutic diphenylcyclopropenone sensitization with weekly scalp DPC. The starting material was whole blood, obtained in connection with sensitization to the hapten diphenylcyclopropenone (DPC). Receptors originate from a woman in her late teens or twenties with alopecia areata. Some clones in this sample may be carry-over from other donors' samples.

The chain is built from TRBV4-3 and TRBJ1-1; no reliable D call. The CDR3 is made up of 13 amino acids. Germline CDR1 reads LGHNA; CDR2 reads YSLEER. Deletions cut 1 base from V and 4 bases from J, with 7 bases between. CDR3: CASSQATATEAFF. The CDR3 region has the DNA TGCGCCAGCAGCCAAGCCACAGCCACTGAAGCTTTCTTT.

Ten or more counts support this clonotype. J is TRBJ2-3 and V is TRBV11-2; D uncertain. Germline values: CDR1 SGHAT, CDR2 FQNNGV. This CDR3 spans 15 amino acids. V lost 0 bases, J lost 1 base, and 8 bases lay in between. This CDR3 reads CASSLDRAGTDTQYF. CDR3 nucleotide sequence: TGTGCCAGCAGCTTAGATCGGGCGGGCACAGATACGCAGTATTTT.

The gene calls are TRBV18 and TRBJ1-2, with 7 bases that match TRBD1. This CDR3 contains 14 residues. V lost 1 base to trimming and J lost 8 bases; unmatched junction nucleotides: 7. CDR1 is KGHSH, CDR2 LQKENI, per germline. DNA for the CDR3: TGTGCCAGCTCACCACGGGACAGTAAGAACGGCTACACCTTC. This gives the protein CASSPRDSKNGYTF.

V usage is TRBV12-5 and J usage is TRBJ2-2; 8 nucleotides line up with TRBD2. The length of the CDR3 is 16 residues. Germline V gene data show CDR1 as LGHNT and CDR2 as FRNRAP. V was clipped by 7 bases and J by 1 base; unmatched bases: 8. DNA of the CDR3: TGTGCTAGTGAAGAACTAGCGGATGAGAACACCGGGGAGCTGTTTTTT. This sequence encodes CASEELADENTGELFF.

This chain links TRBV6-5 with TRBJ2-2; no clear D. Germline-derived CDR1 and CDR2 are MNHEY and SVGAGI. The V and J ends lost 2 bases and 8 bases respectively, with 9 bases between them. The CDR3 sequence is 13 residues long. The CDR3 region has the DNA TGTGCCAGCAGTTACCGGACGGTTGGGGAGCTGTTTTTT. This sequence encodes CASSYRTVGELFF.

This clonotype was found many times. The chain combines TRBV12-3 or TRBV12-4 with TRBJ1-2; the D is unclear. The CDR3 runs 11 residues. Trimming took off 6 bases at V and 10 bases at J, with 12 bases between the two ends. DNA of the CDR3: TGTGCCAGCAGCTTATCGGCCAACTACACCTTC. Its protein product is CASSLSANYTF.

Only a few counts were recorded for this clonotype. The CDR3 DNA sequence: TGTGCCAGCAGTTCAGGACAGGGAGTCGTGAACACTGAAGCTTTCTTT. Its protein is CASSSGQGVVNTEAFF. This sequence joins TRBV6-2 or TRBV6-3 and TRBJ1-1; 8 bases are shared with TRBD1. The V gene end was trimmed by 4 bases and the J gene end by 0 bases; junction bases not matched to a gene: 7. The CDR3 sequence is 16 residues long. In germline, CDR1 is MNHEY, CDR2 SVGEGT.

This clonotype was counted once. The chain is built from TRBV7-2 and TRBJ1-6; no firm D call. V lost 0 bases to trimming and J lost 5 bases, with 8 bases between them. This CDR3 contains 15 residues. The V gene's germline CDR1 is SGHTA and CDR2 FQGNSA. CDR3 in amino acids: CASSLAGRNNSPLHF. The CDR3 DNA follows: TGTGCCAGCAGCTTAGCGGGTAGAAATAATTCACCCCTCCACTTT.

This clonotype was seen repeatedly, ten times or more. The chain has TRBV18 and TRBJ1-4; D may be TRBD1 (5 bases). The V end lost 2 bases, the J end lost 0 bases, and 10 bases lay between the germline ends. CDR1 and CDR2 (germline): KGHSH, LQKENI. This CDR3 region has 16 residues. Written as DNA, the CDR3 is TGTGCCAGCTCACCAGAGGGGCGAGCAACTAATGAAAAACTGTTTTTT. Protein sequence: CASSPEGRATNEKLFF.

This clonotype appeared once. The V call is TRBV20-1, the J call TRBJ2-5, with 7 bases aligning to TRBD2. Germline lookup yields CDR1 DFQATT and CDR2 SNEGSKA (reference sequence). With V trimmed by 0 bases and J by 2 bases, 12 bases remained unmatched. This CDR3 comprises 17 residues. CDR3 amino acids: CSARDPRLAAFQETQYF. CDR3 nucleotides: TGCAGTGCTAGAGATCCTCGGCTAGCGGCCTTTCAAGAGACCCAGTACTTC.

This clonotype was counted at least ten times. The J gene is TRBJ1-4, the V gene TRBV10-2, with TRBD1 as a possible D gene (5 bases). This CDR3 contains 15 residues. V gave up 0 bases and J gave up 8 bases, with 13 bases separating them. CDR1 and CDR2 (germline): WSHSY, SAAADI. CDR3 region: CASSESATAGEKLFF. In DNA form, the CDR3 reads TGCGCCAGCAGTGAGTCAGCGACAGCTGGGGAAAAACTGTTTTTT.

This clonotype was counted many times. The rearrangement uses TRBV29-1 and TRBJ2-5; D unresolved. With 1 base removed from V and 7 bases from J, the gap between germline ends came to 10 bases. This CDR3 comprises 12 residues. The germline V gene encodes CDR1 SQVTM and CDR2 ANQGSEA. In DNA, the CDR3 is TGCAGCGTTGAAGCTACCTCGGCGACCCAGTACTTC. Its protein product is CSVEATSATQYF.

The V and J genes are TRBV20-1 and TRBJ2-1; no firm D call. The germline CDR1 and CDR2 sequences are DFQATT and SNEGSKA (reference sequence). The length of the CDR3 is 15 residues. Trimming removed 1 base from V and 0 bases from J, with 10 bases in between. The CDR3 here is CSARVGISSYNEQFF. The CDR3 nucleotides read TGCAGTGCTAGAGTGGGGATTAGCTCCTACAATGAGCAGTTCTTC.

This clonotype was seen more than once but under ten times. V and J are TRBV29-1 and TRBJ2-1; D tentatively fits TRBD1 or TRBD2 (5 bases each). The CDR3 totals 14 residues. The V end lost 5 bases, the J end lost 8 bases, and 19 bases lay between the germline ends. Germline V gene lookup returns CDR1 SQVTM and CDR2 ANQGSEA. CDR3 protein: CSVQTNYRGYEQFF. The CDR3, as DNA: TGCAGCGTTCAGACTAATTATAGGGGATATGAGCAGTTCTTC.

The CDR3: CASSPDRGNGGYTF. DNA of the CDR3: TGTGCCAGCAGCCCGGACAGGGGGAATGGTGGCTACACCTTC. This rearrangement joins TRBV7-2 to TRBJ1-2; 10 positions match TRBD1. The CDR3 loop spans 14 amino acids. Germline V gene lookup returns CDR1 SGHTA and CDR2 FQGNSA. Trimming cost V 5 bases and J 7 bases; bases outside gene matches: 7.

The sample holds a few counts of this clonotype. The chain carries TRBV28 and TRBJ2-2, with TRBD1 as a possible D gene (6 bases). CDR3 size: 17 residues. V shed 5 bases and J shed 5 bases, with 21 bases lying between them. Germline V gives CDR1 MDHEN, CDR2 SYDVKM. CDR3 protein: CASSPRGYGLDTGELFF. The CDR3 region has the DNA TGTGCCAGCAGTCCCAGGGGTTACGGTCTCGATACCGGGGAGCTGTTTTTT.

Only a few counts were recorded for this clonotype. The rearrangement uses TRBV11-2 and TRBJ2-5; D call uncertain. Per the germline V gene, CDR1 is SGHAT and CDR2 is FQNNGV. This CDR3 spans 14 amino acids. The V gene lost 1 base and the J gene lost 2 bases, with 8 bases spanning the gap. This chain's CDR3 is CASSLGRLQETQYF. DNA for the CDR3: TGTGCCAGCAGCTTAGGGCGGCTACAAGAGACCCAGTACTTC.

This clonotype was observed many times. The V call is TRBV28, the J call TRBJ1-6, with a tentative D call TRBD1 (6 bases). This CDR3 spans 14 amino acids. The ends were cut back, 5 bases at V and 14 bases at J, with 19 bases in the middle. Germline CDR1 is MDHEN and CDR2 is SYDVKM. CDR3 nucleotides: TGTGCCAGCAGTATGGTCCCGGCGGACAGCACCCTCCACTTT. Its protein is CASSMVPADSTLHF.

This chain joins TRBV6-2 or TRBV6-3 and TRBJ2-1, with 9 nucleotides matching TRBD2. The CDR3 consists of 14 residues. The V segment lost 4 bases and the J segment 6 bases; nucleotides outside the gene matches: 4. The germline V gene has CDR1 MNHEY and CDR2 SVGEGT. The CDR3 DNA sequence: TGTGCCAGCAGTTTAGCGGGGGCACTCAATGAGCAGTTCTTC. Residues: CASSLAGALNEQFF.

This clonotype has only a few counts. The CDR3 DNA reads as TGTGCCAGCTCACCAACTGCCAACTCTGAAGCTTTCTTT. This sequence encodes CASSPTANSEAFF. J is TRBJ1-1 and V is TRBV18, with D unclear. The germline CDR1 and CDR2 sequences are KGHSH and LQKENI. V was shortened by 2 bases and J by 6 bases, with 10 bases between the two germline ends. The CDR3 is 13 amino acids.